The source of this T cell receptor beta chain is a study of cytomegalovirus exposure and HLA in healthy donors. Study-level points and caveats: Most TCR sequences were rare, but some public TCRs occurred in many donors. Within the data, a cluster of highly shared sequence variants was likely a sequencing artifact. Common viral pathogens (according to a later analysis) appeared linked to several of the most significant clusters.

The PCR ran on 60 Vbeta and 13 Jbeta primers. Here immunoSEQ multiplex PCR was the method, and the copy in TCRdb shows in-frame clones only, minus some. The data hold about 140,000 clones, with around 72% observed a single time. This clone appeared a single time. Its antigen is not identified. With V trimmed by 4 bases and J by 0 bases, 5 bases remained unmatched. The germline V gene has CDR1 SGHRS and CDR2 YFSETQ. The CDR3 runs to 17 residues. The sequencing input was PBMCs. This clonotype was sampled from a woman in her thirties or forties in good health and CMV-seronegative. The chain combines TRBV5-1 with TRBJ2-2; 11 bases map to TRBD2. CDR3 protein: CASSLLAGVTNTGELFF. The DNA of the CDR3 is TGCGCCAGCAGCCTACTAGCGGGGGTTACGAACACCGGGGAGCTGTTTTTT. Drawing the rest from reference TRBV5-1 and TRBJ2-2, the complete variable domain is KAGVTQTPRYLIKTRGQQVTLSCSPISGHRSVSWYQQTPGQGLQFLFEYFSETQRNKGNFPGRFSGRQFSNSRSEMNVSTLELGDSALYLCASSLLAGVTNTGELFFGEGSRLTVL.